This paragraph covers one TCR beta chain sequence. The V gene's germline CDR1 is SGHAT and CDR2 FQDESV (reference sequence). CDR3 length: 16 residues. J gave up 7 bases and V 6 bases, and 12 bases lay outside the gene matches. The data belong to a study of blood T cell repertoires in COVID-19. Study details: Both acute and convalescent COVID-19 samples were obtained from the United States, Italy and Spain. T cells, B-cell-depleted T cells, or PBMCs provided the cDNA or gDNA that served as material.

In the authors' workflow: Estimates of nucleated cell counts were drawn from the amplification of reference gene primers. Measured with immunoSEQ multiplex PCR; TCRdb has only the in-frame clones, and not every one. V and J calls and clone size are copied from that table; D and trimming were computed from the DNA. The table lists around 250,000 clones, around 83% of them singletons. The sequence came from a man between 18 and 35 years old with active or convalescent COVID-19. Sequenced sample: peripheral blood. The rearrangement joins TRBV11-1 to TRBJ2-2; 9 bases line up with TRBD2. DNA of the CDR3: TGTGCCAGCAGACCCCTTCGCGGGAGGGCCGTCGGGGAGCTGTTTTTT. Residues: CASRPLRGRAVGELFF.